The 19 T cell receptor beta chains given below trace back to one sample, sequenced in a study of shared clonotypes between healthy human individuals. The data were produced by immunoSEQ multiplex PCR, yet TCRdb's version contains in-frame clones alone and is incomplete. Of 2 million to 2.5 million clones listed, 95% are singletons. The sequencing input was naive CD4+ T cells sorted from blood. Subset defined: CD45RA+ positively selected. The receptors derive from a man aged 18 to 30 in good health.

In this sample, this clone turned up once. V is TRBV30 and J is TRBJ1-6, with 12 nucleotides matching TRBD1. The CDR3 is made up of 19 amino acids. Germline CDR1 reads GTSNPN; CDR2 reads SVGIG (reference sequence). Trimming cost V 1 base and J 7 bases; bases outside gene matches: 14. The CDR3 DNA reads TGTGCCTGGAGTGCCCCGGCCACGGGACAGGGGGCGCGGAATTCACCCCTCCACTTT. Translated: CAWSAPATGQGARNSPLHF.

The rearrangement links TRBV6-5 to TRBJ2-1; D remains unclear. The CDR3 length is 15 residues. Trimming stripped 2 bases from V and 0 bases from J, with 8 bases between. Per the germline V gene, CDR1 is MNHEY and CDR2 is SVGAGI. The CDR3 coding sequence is TGTGCCAGCAGTTACAGGATGAGCTCCTACAATGAGCAGTTCTTC. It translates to CASSYRMSSYNEQFF.

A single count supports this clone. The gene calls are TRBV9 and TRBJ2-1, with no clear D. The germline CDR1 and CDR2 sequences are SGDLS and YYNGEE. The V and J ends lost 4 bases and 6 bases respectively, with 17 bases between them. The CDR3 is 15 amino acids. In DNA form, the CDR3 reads TGTGCCAGCAGCCCCGACATAGGACGGACCAATGAGCAGTTCTTC. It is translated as CASSPDIGRTNEQFF.

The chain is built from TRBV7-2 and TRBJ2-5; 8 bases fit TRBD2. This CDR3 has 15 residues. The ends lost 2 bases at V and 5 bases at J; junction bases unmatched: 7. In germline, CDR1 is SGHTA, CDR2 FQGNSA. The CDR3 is CASSLRPGLEETQYF. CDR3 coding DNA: TGTGCCAGCAGCTTACGTCCGGGACTAGAGGAGACCCAGTACTTC.

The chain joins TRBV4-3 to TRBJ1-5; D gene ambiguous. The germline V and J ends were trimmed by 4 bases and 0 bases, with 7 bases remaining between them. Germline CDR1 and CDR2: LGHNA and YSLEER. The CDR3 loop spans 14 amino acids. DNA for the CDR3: TGCGCCAGCAGCCTGGGCCCTAGCAATCAGCCCCAGCATTTT. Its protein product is CASSLGPSNQPQHF.

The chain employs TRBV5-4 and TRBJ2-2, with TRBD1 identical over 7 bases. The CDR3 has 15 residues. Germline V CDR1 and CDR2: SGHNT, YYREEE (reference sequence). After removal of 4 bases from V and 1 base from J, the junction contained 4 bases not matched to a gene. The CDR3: CASSVTGLNTGELFF. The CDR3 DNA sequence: TGTGCCAGCAGCGTGACAGGGTTGAACACCGGGGAGCTGTTTTTT. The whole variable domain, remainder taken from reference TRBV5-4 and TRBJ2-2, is ETGVTQSPTHLIKTRGQQVTLRCSSQSGHNTVSWYQQALGQGPQFIFQYYREEENGRGNFPPRFSGLQFPNYSSELNVNALELDDSALYLCASSVTGLNTGELFFGEGSRLTVL.

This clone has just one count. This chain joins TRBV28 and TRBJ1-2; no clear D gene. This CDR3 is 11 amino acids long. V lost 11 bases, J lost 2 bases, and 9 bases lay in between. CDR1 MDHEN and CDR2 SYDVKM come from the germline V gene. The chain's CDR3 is CALHGNYGYTF. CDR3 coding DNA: TGTGCCCTCCACGGGAACTATGGCTACACCTTC.

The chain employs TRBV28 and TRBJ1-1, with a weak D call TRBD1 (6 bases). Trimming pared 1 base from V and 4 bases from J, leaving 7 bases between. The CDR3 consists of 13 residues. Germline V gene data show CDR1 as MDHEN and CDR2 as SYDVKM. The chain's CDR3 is CASSLFRGTEAFF. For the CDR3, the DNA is TGTGCCAGCAGTTTATTCAGGGGCACTGAAGCTTTCTTT. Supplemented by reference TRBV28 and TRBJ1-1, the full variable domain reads DVKVTQSSRYLVKRTGEKVFLECVQDMDHENMFWYRQDPGLGLRLIYFSYDVKMKEKGDIPEGYSVSREKKERFSLILESASTNQTSMYLCASSLFRGTEAFFGQGTRLTVV.

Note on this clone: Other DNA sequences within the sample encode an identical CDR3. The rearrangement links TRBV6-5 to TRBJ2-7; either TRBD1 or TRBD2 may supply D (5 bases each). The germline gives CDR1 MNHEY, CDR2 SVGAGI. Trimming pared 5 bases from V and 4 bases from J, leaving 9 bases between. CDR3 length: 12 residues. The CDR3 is CASSTGPYEQYF. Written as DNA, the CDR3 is TGTGCCAGCAGTACGGGACCTTACGAGCAGTACTTC.

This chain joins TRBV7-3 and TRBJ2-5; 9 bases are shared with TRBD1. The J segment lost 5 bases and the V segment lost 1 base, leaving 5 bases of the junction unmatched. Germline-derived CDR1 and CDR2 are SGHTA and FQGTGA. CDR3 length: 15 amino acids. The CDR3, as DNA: TGTGCCAGCAGCTTAATGGGACAGGGACGGGAGACCCAGTACTTC. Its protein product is CASSLMGQGRETQYF.

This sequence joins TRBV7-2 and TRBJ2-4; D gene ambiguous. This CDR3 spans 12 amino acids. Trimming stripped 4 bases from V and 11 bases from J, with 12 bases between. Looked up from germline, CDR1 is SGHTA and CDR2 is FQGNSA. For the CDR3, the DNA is TGTGCCAGCAGCTACGACAAGGGCCTTCAGTACTTC. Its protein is CASSYDKGLQYF.

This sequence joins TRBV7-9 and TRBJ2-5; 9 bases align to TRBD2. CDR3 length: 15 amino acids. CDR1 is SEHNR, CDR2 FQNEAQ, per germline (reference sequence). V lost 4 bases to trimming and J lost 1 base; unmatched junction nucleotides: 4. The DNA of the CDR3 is TGTGCCAGCAGCTCTAGCGGGAAAGCCCAAGAGACCCAGTACTTC. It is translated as CASSSSGKAQETQYF. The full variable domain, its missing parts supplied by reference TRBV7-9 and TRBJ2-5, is DTGVSQNPRHKITKRGQNVTFRCDPISEHNRLYWYRQTLGQGPEFLTYFQNEAQLEKSRLLSDRFSAERPKGSFSTLEIQRTEQGDSAMYLCASSSSGKAQETQYFGPGTRLLVL.

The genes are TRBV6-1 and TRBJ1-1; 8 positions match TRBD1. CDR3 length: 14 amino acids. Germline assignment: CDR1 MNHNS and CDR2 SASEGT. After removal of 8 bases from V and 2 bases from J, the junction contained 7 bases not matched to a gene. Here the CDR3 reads CASQPGGLNTEAFF. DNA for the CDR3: TGTGCCAGCCAGCCAGGGGGCCTCAACACTGAAGCTTTCTTT.

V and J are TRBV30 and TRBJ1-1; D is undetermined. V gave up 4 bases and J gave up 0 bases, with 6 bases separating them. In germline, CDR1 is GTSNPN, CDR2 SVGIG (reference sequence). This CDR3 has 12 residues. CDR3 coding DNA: TGTGCCTGGACGTTTCTGAACACTGAAGCTTTCTTT. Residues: CAWTFLNTEAFF.

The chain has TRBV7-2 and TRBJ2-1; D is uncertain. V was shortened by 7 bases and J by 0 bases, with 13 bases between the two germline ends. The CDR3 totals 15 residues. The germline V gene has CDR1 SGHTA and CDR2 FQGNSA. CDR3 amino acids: CASTLSFSSYNEQFF. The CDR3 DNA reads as TGTGCCAGCACTTTAAGTTTTAGCTCCTACAATGAGCAGTTCTTC. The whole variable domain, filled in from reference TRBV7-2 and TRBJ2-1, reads GAGVSQSPSNKVTEKGKDVELRCDPISGHTALYWYRQSLGQGLEFLIYFQGNSAPDKSGLPSDRFSAERTGGSVSTLTIQRTQQEDSAVYLCASTLSFSSYNEQFFGPGTRLTVL.

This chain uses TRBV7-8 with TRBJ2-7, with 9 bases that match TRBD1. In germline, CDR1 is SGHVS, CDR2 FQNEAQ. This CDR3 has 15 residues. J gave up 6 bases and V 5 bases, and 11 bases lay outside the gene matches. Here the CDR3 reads CASSPHGTGFREQYF. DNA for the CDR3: TGTGCCAGCAGCCCCCACGGGACAGGGTTTCGCGAGCAGTACTTC.

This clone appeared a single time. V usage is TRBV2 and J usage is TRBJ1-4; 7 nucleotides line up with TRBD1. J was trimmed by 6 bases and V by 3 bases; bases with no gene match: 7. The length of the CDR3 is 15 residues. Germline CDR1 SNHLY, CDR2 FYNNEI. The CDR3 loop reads CASSDRGMRDEKLFF. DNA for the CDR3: TGTGCCAGCAGTGACAGGGGGATGAGGGATGAAAAACTGTTTTTT. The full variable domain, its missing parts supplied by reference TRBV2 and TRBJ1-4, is EPEVTQTPSHQVTQMGQEVILRCVPISNHLYFYWYRQILGQKVEFLVSFYNNEISEKSEIFDDQFSVERPDGSNFTLKIRSTKLEDSAMYFCASSDRGMRDEKLFFGSGTQLSVL.

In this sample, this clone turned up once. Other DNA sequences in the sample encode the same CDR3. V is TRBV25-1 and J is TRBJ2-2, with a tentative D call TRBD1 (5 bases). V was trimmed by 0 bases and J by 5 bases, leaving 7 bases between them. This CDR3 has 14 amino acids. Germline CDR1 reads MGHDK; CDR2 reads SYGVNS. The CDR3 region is CASSEYRGTGELFF. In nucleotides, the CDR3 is TGTGCCAGCAGTGAATATAGGGGTACCGGGGAGCTGTTTTTT.

The CDR3 here is CASSLEGGRRDEQYF. CDR3 coding DNA: TGTGCCAGCAGCTTAGAGGGGGGGCGACGCGACGAGCAGTACTTC. The chain uses TRBV7-2 and TRBJ2-7; TRBD2 is a possible D gene (7 bases). The V end was cut by 1 base, the J end by 5 bases, with 15 bases between. From germline, CDR1 is SGHTA and CDR2 FQGNSA. The CDR3 is 15 amino acids.